Listed here are 5 T cell receptor beta chains from one sample, sequenced in a study of CD8 T cells in ankylosing spondylitis. Study conclusions and caveats: What seemed typical of ankylosing spondylitis blood was a TCR beta motif built from about eight highly homologous variants.

Antigen specificity for these receptors is unknown. TCRdb itself ran the 5' RACE reads through MiXCR, one entry per CDR3 protein. The sample has some 840,000 distinct CDR3 sequences, 12% seen once. Sequenced sample: blood, either unsorted or a sorted T cell fraction (not recorded which). The receptor set was obtained from a male donor with ankylosing spondylitis.

This clonotype occurred a few times. The genes are TRBV4-2 and TRBJ2-3; D is possibly TRBD2 (6 bases). CDR1 LGHNA and CDR2 YNFKEQ come from the germline V gene. The V end lost 1 base, the J end lost 1 base, and 9 bases lay between the germline ends. The CDR3 covers 15 residues. For the CDR3, the DNA is TGTGCCAGCAGCCAAGCCCCTAGCGGCACAGATACGCAGTATTTT. Translation: CASSQAPSGTDTQYF.

This chain connects TRBV9 to TRBJ1-2, with 10 bases matching TRBD1. The CDR3 extends over 14 amino acids. J was trimmed by 6 bases and V by 0 bases; bases with no gene match: 2. Germline loops: CDR1 SGDLS, CDR2 YYNGEE. CDR3 in amino acids: CASSVVGTGDGYTF. As DNA, the CDR3 is TGTGCCAGCAGCGTAGTCGGGACAGGGGATGGCTACACCTTC.

This clonotype was counted between two and nine times. In DNA form, the CDR3 reads TGTGCCAGCAGCTTAAAGACAGCCCAAACGGGTGGCTACACCTTC. This encodes CASSLKTAQTGGYTF. J is TRBJ1-2 and V is TRBV7-2, with TRBD1 as a possible D gene (5 bases). The CDR3 totals 15 residues. Per the germline V gene, CDR1 is SGHTA and CDR2 is FQGNSA. The V and J ends lost 2 bases and 7 bases respectively, with 17 bases between them.

The genes are TRBV18 and TRBJ2-7; D could derive from TRBD1 or TRBD2 (5 bases each). Germline CDR1 is KGHSH and CDR2 is LQKENI. The CDR3 length is 15 residues. Trimming removed 4 bases at V and 3 bases at J, with 16 bases between. CDR3 sequence reads: CASSRTAGTIYEQYF. DNA for the CDR3: TGTGCCAGCTCACGTACGGCCGGGACCATCTACGAGCAGTACTTC.

This chain links TRBV5-5 with TRBJ2-7; the D call may be TRBD1 or TRBD2 (5 bases each). Trimming stripped 4 bases from V and 6 bases from J, with 17 bases between. The CDR3 is 14 residues long. From germline, CDR1 is SGHKS and CDR2 YYEKEE (reference sequence). CDR3 protein: CASSLGTFPSEQYF. The CDR3 nucleotides are TGTGCCAGCAGCCTGGGGACGTTCCCGAGCGAGCAGTACTTC.